This TCR beta chain was sequenced during a study of CD8+CD57+ T cells in acquired aplastic anemia. General study results and limits: The CD8+ Simpson's diversity of patients and controls was not significantly different.

V lost 5 bases and J lost 0; bases outside the gene matches: 6. The CDR3 spans 16 residues. Germline CDR1 is LNHNV and CDR2 is YYDKDF (reference sequence). Genomic DNA was employed as the template in profiling TCR beta VDJ and CDR3. TCRdb reprocessed the reads via MiXCR and lists one record per CDR3 protein. The sample records under 250,000 distinct CDR3 sequences, 65% being singletons. Comments on this clonotype: Its target is not known.

Sequenced patients had shown CD8+CD57+ cell expansion by flow cytometry. The specimen sequenced was sorted CD4+, CD8+, or CD8+CD57+ T cells (not recorded which) from PBMCs. This chain links TRBV15 with TRBJ1-4; 7 nucleotides match TRBD1. The TCR originated in a human donor with aplastic anemia. CDR3 coding DNA: TGTGCCACCAGCCCCGGGACAGTGGCAACTAATGAAAAACTGTTTTTT. Encoded protein: CATSPGTVATNEKLFF.